One and the same sample provided the 9 T cell receptor beta chains below, sequenced in a study of blood T cell repertoires in COVID-19. Assay used: immunoSEQ multiplex PCR; TCRdb lists only in-frame clones, some missing. The table lists 95,000 to 150,000 clones, about four fifths of them singletons, with about 4.2% in the top ten. Input material: peripheral blood. These receptors originate from a woman in her sixties or seventies with acute or convalescent COVID-19.

The chain links TRBV10-3 to TRBJ1-5; D gene ambiguous. Trimming stripped 2 bases from V and 5 bases from J, with 7 bases between. Looked up from germline, CDR1 is ENHRY and CDR2 is SYGVKD. The CDR3 extends over 13 amino acids. CDR3 sequence (DNA): TGTGCCATCAGTGAGGTCCTAGATCAGCCCCAGCATTTT. This sequence encodes CAISEVLDQPQHF.

The chain uses TRBV4-3 and TRBJ2-1; a weak D match, TRBD2 (6 bases). The CDR3 covers 17 residues. Germline CDR1 and CDR2: LGHNA and YSLEER. V lost 2 bases and J lost 0, with 14 bases in between. Here the CDR3 DNA reads TGCGCCAGCAGCCAAAGTGGCGGGATTAGCTCCTACAATGAGCAGTTCTTC. This codes for CASSQSGGISSYNEQFF.

CDR3 region: CASSLLTEAYEQYF. The CDR3, as DNA: TGTGCCAGCAGCCTTCTGACAGAGGCCTACGAGCAGTACTTC. This chain joins TRBV11-2 and TRBJ2-7; possibly TRBD1 for D (5 bases). Germline values: CDR1 SGHAT, CDR2 FQNNGV. The CDR3 spans 14 residues. Trimming took off 5 bases at V and 2 bases at J, with 13 bases between the two ends.

The J gene is TRBJ1-2, the V gene TRBV6-4, with D maybe TRBD1 (5 bases). Trimming removed 2 bases from V and 8 bases from J, with 15 bases in between. This CDR3 region has 14 residues. The germline V gene has CDR1 MRHNA and CDR2 SNTAGT. The CDR3 DNA follows: TGTGCCAGCAGTGACAGACAGCCATCCCGAGGCTACACCTTC. Translation: CASSDRQPSRGYTF.

V and J are TRBV6-6 and TRBJ1-6, with TRBD1 identical over 9 bases. Germline V gives CDR1 MNHNY, CDR2 SVGAGI (reference sequence). The CDR3 length is 14 residues. V lost 5 bases and J lost 8; bases outside the gene matches: 4. The CDR3 nucleotides read TGTGCCAGCAGTACCGGGACAGGGTATTCACCCCTCCACTTT. Translation: CASSTGTGYSPLHF.

The V gene is TRBV5-1, the J gene TRBJ1-1, with a tentative D call TRBD1 (6 bases). Looked up from germline, CDR1 is SGHRS and CDR2 is YFSETQ. There are 16 residues in the CDR3. The V and J ends lost 2 bases and 2 bases respectively, with 16 bases between them. CDR3 sequence: CASSLRNRDLNTEAFF. The CDR3 DNA reads as TGCGCCAGCAGCTTAAGAAACAGGGATTTAAACACTGAAGCTTTCTTT.

V and J are TRBV6-5 and TRBJ1-6; TRBD1 matches 10 bases. Germline assignment: CDR1 MNHEY and CDR2 SVGAGI. The CDR3 is 14 residues long. V was pared by 6 bases and J by 8 bases, with 4 bases of the junction left unmatched. The CDR3 DNA reads TGTGCCAGCAGCAGACAGGGGGCGGATTCACCCCTCCACTTT. It specifies CASSRQGADSPLHF.

The V and J genes are TRBV24-1 and TRBJ1-2, with 7 bases lining up with TRBD1. J gave up 4 bases and V 4 bases, and 11 bases lay outside the gene matches. The CDR3 runs to 16 residues. CDR1 KGHDR and CDR2 SFDVKD come from the germline V gene. CDR3 region: CATSEKVGKGAYGYTF. The CDR3 DNA is TGTGCCACCAGTGAGAAAGTGGGGAAGGGGGCCTATGGCTACACCTTC.

This chain connects TRBV18 to TRBJ2-3; D unresolved. The V gene's germline CDR1 is KGHSH and CDR2 LQKENI. The ends were cut back, 4 bases at V and 2 bases at J, with 7 bases in the middle. This CDR3 region has 13 residues. CDR3 region: CASSLVNTDTQYF. The CDR3 DNA reads as TGTGCCAGCTCACTCGTTAACACAGATACGCAGTATTTT.